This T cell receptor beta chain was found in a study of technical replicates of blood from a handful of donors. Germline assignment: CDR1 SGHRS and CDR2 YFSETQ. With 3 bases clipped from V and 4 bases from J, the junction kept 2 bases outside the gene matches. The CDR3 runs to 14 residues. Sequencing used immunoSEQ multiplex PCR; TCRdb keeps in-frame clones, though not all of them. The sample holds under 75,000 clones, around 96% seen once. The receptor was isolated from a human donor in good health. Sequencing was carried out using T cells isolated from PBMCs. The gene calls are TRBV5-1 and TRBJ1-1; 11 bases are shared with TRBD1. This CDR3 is CASSWGQGGTEAFF. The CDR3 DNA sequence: TGCGCCAGCAGCTGGGGACAGGGGGGCACTGAAGCTTTCTTT.